This T cell receptor beta chain comes out of a study of T-cell memory formation after mild COVID-19. Overall study: Clusters of TCRs were largely donor specific.

TCRdb ran MiXCR on the 5' RACE reads and lists one entry per CDR3 protein. The sample records 250,000 to 300,000 distinct CDR3 sequences, roughly 17% being singletons. CDR1 KGHSH and CDR2 LQKENI come from the germline V gene. The CDR3 has 15 residues. The J segment lost 5 bases and the V segment lost 3 bases, leaving 2 bases of the junction unmatched. Sequencing was carried out using PBMCs or a T cell subset sorted from them (not recorded which). This TCR was sampled from a man aged 18 to 30 who had mild COVID-19 (a few samples of this study predate the infection). Cell type and time point are not known. The chain joins TRBV18 to TRBJ2-4; 12 positions match TRBD1. This CDR3 reads CASSPGTGGQNIQYF. As DNA, the CDR3 is TGTGCCAGCTCACCCGGGACAGGGGGCCAAAACATTCAGTACTTC.